The next 27 T cell receptor beta chains were all read from a single sample in a study of T cells in Graves' hyperthyroidism and ophthalmopathy. TCR beta CDR3 regions were amplified from RNA. RT-PCR in the first round (using the HTBI primer set) targeted the TCR CDR3. TCRdb analysed the multiplex PCR reads with MiXCR anew, one entry per CDR3 protein. The table includes hundreds of thousands of distinct CDR3 sequences, over 35% detected once. The sample consisted of blood. These receptors were obtained from a man between 18 and 29 years old with Graves' hyperthyroidism.

There are many counts of this clonotype. This chain joins TRBV2 and TRBJ1-3; 8 bases match TRBD1. The CDR3 is made up of 16 amino acids. From germline, CDR1 is SNHLY and CDR2 FYNNEI. With 4 bases clipped from V and 0 bases from J, the junction kept 5 bases outside the gene matches. The CDR3 here is CASSGQGIYSGNTIYF. DNA of the CDR3: TGTGCCAGCAGTGGACAGGGGATTTACTCTGGAAACACCATATATTTT.

This clonotype was seen more than once but under ten times. The chain carries TRBV7-8 and TRBJ2-2; 14 nucleotides align to TRBD2. CDR3 length: 17 amino acids. V trimming: 5 bases; J trimming: 6 bases; junction bases outside the gene matches: 8. Looked up from germline, CDR1 is SGHVS and CDR2 is FQNEAQ. CDR3 protein: CASSPQGLAGVAGELFF. As DNA, the CDR3 is TGTGCCAGCAGCCCCCAGGGACTAGCGGGAGTTGCCGGGGAGCTGTTTTTT.

Many counts were recorded for this clonotype. The V and J genes are TRBV7-6 and TRBJ1-1; TRBD1 matches at 7 bases. The CDR3 sequence is 14 residues long. J lost 4 bases, V lost 6 bases, and 8 bases had no gene match. Germline CDR1 and CDR2: SGHVS and FNYEAQ. In DNA form, the CDR3 reads TGTGCCAGCAGTCCGAGGACAGGCAGCACTGAAGCTTTCTTT. Protein: CASSPRTGSTEAFF.

This chain connects TRBV10-3 to TRBJ2-7; perhaps TRBD2 as D (7 bases). Germline lookup yields CDR1 ENHRY and CDR2 SYGVKD. V was trimmed by 0 bases and J by 3 bases, leaving 9 bases between them. The CDR3 covers 14 residues. The CDR3 DNA reads as TGTGCCATCAGTGAGTCGGGGGGGCACTACGAGCAGTACTTC. Translated: CAISESGGHYEQYF.

V gene TRBV25-1 combines with J gene TRBJ1-6; 8 bases match TRBD1. With 7 bases clipped from V and 8 bases from J, the junction kept 4 bases outside the gene matches. The V gene's germline CDR1 is MGHDK and CDR2 SYGVNS. This CDR3 has 13 amino acids. The CDR3 sequence: CASKTGGDSPLHF. CDR3 DNA sequence: TGTGCCAGCAAAACAGGGGGTGATTCACCCCTCCACTTT.

Remarks on this clonotype: An end of the junction differs from the germline gene, which may be a read error. The chain uses TRBV10-3 and TRBJ1-5; D ambiguous. Germline CDR1 is ENHRY and CDR2 is SYGVKD. The CDR3 loop spans 14 amino acids. The CDR3 loop reads CASSEASYNQPQHF. CDR3 bases: TGTGCCAGCAGTGAAGCCAGTTACAATCAGCCCCAGCATTTT.

In its sample, this clonotype was seen many times. Germline and junction disagree at one end, which may indicate a read error. The chain recombines TRBV2 with TRBJ1-3; no clear D gene. This CDR3 is 16 amino acids long. Germline V gives CDR1 SNHLY, CDR2 FYNNEI. CDR3 sequence: CASSEGQSPSGNTIYF. CDR3 sequence (DNA): TGTGCCAGCAGTGAAGGGCAATCTCCCTCTGGAAACACTATATATTTT.

The chain combines TRBV24-1 with TRBJ2-5; TRBD2 matches 10 bases. The germline V gene has CDR1 KGHDR and CDR2 SFDVKD. Unmatched junction bases numbered 13, after V lost 5 bases and J lost 5 bases. The CDR3 consists of 17 residues. CDR3 sequence: CATSASRASGGPETQYF. The CDR3 DNA reads as TGTGCCACCAGTGCCAGCCGGGCTAGCGGGGGTCCCGAGACCCAGTACTTC.

The CDR3 region is CASSPGQGGYYEQYF. The CDR3 DNA sequence: TGCGCCAGCAGCCCCGGGCAGGGCGGGTACTACGAGCAGTACTTC. V is TRBV5-1 and J is TRBJ2-7; D possibly matches TRBD1 or TRBD2 (5 bases each). The V gene's germline CDR1 is SGHRS and CDR2 YFSETQ. The length of the CDR3 is 15 residues. Trimming took 4 bases from V and 3 from J, leaving 17 bases between them.

This clonotype was found a few times. This chain uses TRBV7-3 with TRBJ2-2; TRBD2 agrees at 9 bases. The junction had 9 bases not matched to a gene; V was cut back by 8 bases and J by 8 bases. CDR3 size: 14 residues. CDR1 and CDR2 from the germline V gene are SGHTA and FQGTGA. The CDR3 is CASGASGIGGELFF. The DNA for the CDR3 is TGTGCCAGCGGAGCTAGCGGGATAGGAGGGGAGCTGTTTTTT.

This clonotype was found once. No conserved phenylalanine or tryptophan ends this CDR3, so it is likely a read error. The J gene is TRBJ1-5, the V gene TRBV20-1; TRBD1 might be the D (6 bases). The CDR3 contains 14 residues. With 6 bases removed from V and 0 bases from J, the gap between germline ends came to 12 bases. Germline lookup yields CDR1 DFQATT and CDR2 SNEGSKA (reference sequence). The CDR3 sequence is CSAWDISSNQPQHG. Here the CDR3 DNA reads TGCAGTGCGTGGGACATAAGTAGCAATCAGCCCCAGCATGGT.

In this sample, this clonotype turned up many times. V gene TRBV20-1 combines with J gene TRBJ1-6; possible D gene TRBD1, 5 bases. The ends were cut back, 5 bases at V and 8 bases at J, with 13 bases in the middle. The CDR3 length is 13 residues. The germline V gene encodes CDR1 DFQATT and CDR2 SNEGSKA (reference sequence). The CDR3, as DNA: TGCAGTGCTGTAGGGACGGCAGATTCACCCCTCCACTTT. Protein sequence: CSAVGTADSPLHF.

The sample holds a few counts of this clonotype. Compared with germline, one end of the junction differs, possibly owing to a read error. The rearrangement joins TRBV12-3 or TRBV12-4 to TRBJ1-1, with 8 positions matching TRBD1. The CDR3 is 14 residues long. DNA of the CDR3: TGCGCCAGCAGCCTAGACAGGGGAACAACTGAAGCTTTCTTT. The encoded protein is CASSLDRGTTEAFF.

DNA for the CDR3: TGCAGTGTCCCACAACCGACGAACACCGGGGAGCTGTTTTTT. Translated, it gives CSVPQPTNTGELFF. The rearrangement joins TRBV20-1 to TRBJ2-2; D not certain. CDR1 is DFQATT and CDR2 is SNEGSKA in the germline V gene (reference sequence). V gave up 7 bases and J gave up 0 bases, with 12 bases separating them. The CDR3 has 14 amino acids.

J is TRBJ1-4 and V is TRBV9; 9 bases match TRBD1. The CDR3 runs 15 residues. Germline V gives CDR1 SGDLS, CDR2 YYNGEE. V shed 3 bases and J 7 bases; nucleotides not matched to a gene: 7. In DNA, the CDR3 is TGTGCCAGCAGCGGACAGGGGGACACTTTTGAAAAACTGTTTTTT. The encoded protein is CASSGQGDTFEKLFF.

J is TRBJ2-5 and V is TRBV5-4; no clear D gene. The CDR3 spans 15 residues. The V gene lost 4 bases and the J gene lost 1 base, with 14 bases spanning the gap. CDR1 is SGHNT and CDR2 is YYREEE in the germline V gene (reference sequence). The CDR3 is CASSLPWAPQETQYF. CDR3 in DNA: TGTGCCAGCAGCCTTCCGTGGGCCCCCCAAGAGACCCAGTACTTC.

The chain is built from TRBV20-1 and TRBJ2-7; D possibly corresponds to TRBD1 (6 bases). The CDR3 sequence is 15 residues long. Trimming stripped 2 bases from V and 5 bases from J, with 19 bases between. The germline V gene has CDR1 DFQATT and CDR2 SNEGSKA (reference sequence). For the CDR3, the DNA is TGCAGTGCTAGACCCCGGAACAGGGACGACCACGAGCAGTACTTC. Its translation is CSARPRNRDDHEQYF.

Only a few counts were recorded for this clonotype. The chain links TRBV7-9 to TRBJ2-7, with D perhaps matching TRBD1 (5 bases). This CDR3 region has 16 residues. Looked up from germline, CDR1 is SEHNR and CDR2 is FQNEAQ (reference sequence). V was shortened by 1 base and J by 3 bases, with 16 bases between the two germline ends. The CDR3 DNA sequence: TGTGCCAGCAGCTTAGACTTATGGGGCTCGAACTACGAGCAGTACTTC. Translating gives CASSLDLWGSNYEQYF.

The chain uses TRBV12-3 or TRBV12-4 and TRBJ2-7; TRBD1 matches 9 bases. The CDR3 extends over 14 amino acids. V shed 8 bases and J 3 bases; nucleotides not matched to a gene: 8. The CDR3 DNA reads as TGTGCCAGCGGGGACAGGGAGCGACTCTACGAGCAGTACTTC. This sequence encodes CASGDRERLYEQYF.

This chain connects TRBV7-2 to TRBJ1-6, with D uncertain. This CDR3 has 16 amino acids. Germline V gives CDR1 SGHTA, CDR2 FQGNSA. Trimming took off 5 bases at V and 0 bases at J, with 11 bases between the two ends. The CDR3 nucleotides read TGTGCCAGCAGCCCGCAGGTCAGCTCCTATAATTCACCCCTCCACTTT. This encodes CASSPQVSSYNSPLHF.

The table lists this clonotype with a few counts. One end of the junction is discordant with germline, which a read error may explain. This chain links TRBV6-6 with TRBJ1-1, with a tentative D call TRBD1 (5 bases). The germline V gene encodes CDR1 MNHNY and CDR2 SVGAGI (reference sequence). CDR3 size: 19 residues. CDR3 sequence (DNA): TGTGCCAGCAGTGACTCGAGGGGCACGCTATCCTTAATGAACACTGAAGCTTTCTTT. Translation gives CASSDSRGTLSLMNTEAFF.

This clonotype was counted ten times or more. V and J are TRBV20-1 and TRBJ1-5; 9 bases match TRBD1. V lost 6 bases to trimming and J lost 1 base; unmatched junction nucleotides: 4. Per germline, CDR1 DFQATT and CDR2 SNEGSKA (reference sequence). CDR3 size: 14 residues. CDR3 nucleotides: TGCAGTGCCACACAGGGGGCCAGCAATCAGCCCCAGCATTTT. Translation gives CSATQGASNQPQHF.

V and J are TRBV6-5 and TRBJ1-1; D gene uncertain. V dropped 6 bases and J dropped 10 bases, with 12 bases sitting between them. From germline, CDR1 is MNHEY and CDR2 SVGAGI. The CDR3 spans 11 residues. The chain's CDR3 is CASRTKRRAFF. The CDR3 DNA is TGTGCCAGCAGAACAAAGAGAAGAGCTTTCTTT.

This clonotype was found many times. This chain joins TRBV29-1 and TRBJ1-5, with a tentative D call TRBD1 (5 bases). V was trimmed by 4 bases and J by 6 bases, leaving 10 bases between them. CDR3 length: 12 amino acids. Germline CDR1 reads SQVTM; CDR2 reads ANQGSEA. In DNA, the CDR3 is TGCAGCGTTGGAGGGGAAGGTCAGCCCCAGCATTTT. This sequence encodes CSVGGEGQPQHF.

This clonotype has at least ten counts. The chain recombines TRBV29-1 with TRBJ2-7; D perhaps matches TRBD2 (5 bases). Germline CDR1 reads SQVTM; CDR2 reads ANQGSEA. The CDR3 contains 13 residues. V dropped 3 bases and J dropped 2 bases, with 11 bases sitting between them. The CDR3 region has the DNA TGCAGCGTTGAGTCCAGGACTCCCTACGAGCAGTACTTC. Protein product: CSVESRTPYEQYF.

In its sample, this clonotype was seen many times. The V and J genes are TRBV2 and TRBJ2-2; tentative D call: TRBD2 (5 bases). The CDR3 spans 15 residues. Trimming took 7 bases from V and 0 from J, leaving 12 bases between them. Germline V CDR1 and CDR2: SNHLY, FYNNEI. CDR3: CASKRTGSNTGELFF. The CDR3 nucleotides are TGTGCCAGCAAGAGGACGGGATCGAACACCGGGGAGCTGTTTTTT.

As for this clonotype: A much larger clone sits a single nucleotide away, making a read error possible. The chain links TRBV10-3 to TRBJ1-2, with D perhaps matching TRBD1 (6 bases). This CDR3 comprises 14 residues. The germline V gene encodes CDR1 ENHRY and CDR2 SYGVKD. V lost 6 bases to trimming and J lost 5 bases, with 16 bases between them. CDR3 coding DNA: TGTGCCATCAGCTACACAGGGAGGAGGTATGGCTACACCTTC. Encoded protein: CAISYTGRRYGYTF.